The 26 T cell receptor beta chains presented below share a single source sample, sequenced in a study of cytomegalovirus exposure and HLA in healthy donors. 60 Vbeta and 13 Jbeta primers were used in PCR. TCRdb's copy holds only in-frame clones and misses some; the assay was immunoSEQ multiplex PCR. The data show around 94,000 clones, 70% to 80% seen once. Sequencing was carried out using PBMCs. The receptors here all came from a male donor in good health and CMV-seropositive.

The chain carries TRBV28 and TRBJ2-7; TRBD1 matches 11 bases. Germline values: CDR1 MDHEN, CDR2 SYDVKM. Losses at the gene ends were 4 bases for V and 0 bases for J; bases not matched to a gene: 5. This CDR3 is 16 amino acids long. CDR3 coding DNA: TGTGCCAGCAGTTCCCCGGGACAGGGGGTCTCCTACGAGCAGTACTTC. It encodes CASSSPGQGVSYEQYF.

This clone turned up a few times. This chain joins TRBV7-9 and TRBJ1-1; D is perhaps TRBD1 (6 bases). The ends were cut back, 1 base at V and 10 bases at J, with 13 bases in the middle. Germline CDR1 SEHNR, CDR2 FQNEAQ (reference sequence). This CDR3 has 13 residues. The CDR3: CASSLGGDIGAFF. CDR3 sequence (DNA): TGTGCCAGCAGCTTAGGAGGGGACATCGGAGCTTTCTTT.

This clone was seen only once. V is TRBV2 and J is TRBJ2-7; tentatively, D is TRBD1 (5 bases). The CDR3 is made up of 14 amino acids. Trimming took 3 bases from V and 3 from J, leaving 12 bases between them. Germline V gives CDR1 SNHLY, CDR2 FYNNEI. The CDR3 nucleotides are TGTGCCAGCAGTGAGGACATCAGCCTCTACGAGCAGTACTTC. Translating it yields CASSEDISLYEQYF.

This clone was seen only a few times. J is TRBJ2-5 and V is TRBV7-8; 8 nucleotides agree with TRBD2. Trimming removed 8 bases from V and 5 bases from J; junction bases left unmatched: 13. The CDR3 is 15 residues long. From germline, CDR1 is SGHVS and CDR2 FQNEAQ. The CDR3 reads CASSSAGGVGETQYF. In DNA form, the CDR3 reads TGTGCCAGCTCTTCGGCGGGAGGAGTGGGGGAGACCCAGTACTTC.

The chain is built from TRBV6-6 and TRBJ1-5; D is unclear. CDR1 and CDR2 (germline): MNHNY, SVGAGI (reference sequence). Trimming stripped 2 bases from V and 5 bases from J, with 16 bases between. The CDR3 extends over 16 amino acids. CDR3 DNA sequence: TGTGCCAGCAGTTACGGGTGGAGGGAGGGCGATCAGCCCCAGCATTTT. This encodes CASSYGWREGDQPQHF.

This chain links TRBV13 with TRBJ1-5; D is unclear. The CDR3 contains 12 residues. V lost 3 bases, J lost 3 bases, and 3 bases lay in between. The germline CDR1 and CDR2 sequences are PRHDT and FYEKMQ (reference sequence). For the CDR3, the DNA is TGTGCCAGCAGCTTCCTCAATCAGCCCCAGCATTTT. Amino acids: CASSFLNQPQHF.

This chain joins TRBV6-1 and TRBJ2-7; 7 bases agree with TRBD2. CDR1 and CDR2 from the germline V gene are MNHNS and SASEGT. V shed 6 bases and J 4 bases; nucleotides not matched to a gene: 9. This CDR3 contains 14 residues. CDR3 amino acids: CASSPTSLLYEQYF. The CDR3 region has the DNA TGTGCCAGCAGCCCGACTAGCCTCCTTTACGAGCAGTACTTC.

The CDR3 DNA reads TGTGCCAGCAGTGCCATGGGAGGGGACTTCACCGGGGAGCTGTTTTTT. It encodes CASSAMGGDFTGELFF. The chain couples TRBV21-1 to TRBJ2-2; the table's D call, TRBD2, was not checked against the DNA. TRBV21-1 is listed as a pseudogene. The CDR3 consists of 16 residues.

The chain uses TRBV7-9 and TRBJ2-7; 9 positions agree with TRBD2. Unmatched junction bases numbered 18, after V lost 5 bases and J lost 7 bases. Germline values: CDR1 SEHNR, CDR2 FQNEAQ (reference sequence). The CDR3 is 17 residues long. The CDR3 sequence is CASSPPPRGGGGREQYF. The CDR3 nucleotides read TGTGCCAGCAGCCCCCCCCCACGGGGCGGGGGGGGCAGGGAGCAGTACTTC.

This CDR3 is CASGQGYQETQYF. CDR3 nucleotides: TGTGCCAGCGGACAGGGGTACCAAGAGACCCAGTACTTC. The chain couples TRBV27 to TRBJ2-5, with 9 positions matching TRBD1. After removal of 8 bases from V and 0 bases from J, the junction contained 1 base not matched to a gene. The length of the CDR3 is 13 residues. Germline CDR1 and CDR2: MNHEY and SMNVEV (reference sequence).

The CDR3 DNA reads as TGTGCCACCGGGACAGGGGGATTTGGCTACACCTTC. Amino acid sequence: CATGTGGFGYTF. The V gene is TRBV7-6, the J gene TRBJ1-2, with 11 bases lining up with TRBD1. Germline V gene data show CDR1 as SGHVS and CDR2 as FNYEAQ. The trim removed 10 bases at V and 7 bases at J, leaving 5 bases unmatched. This CDR3 contains 12 residues. Together with reference TRBV7-6 and TRBJ1-2, the CDR3 gives the full variable domain: GAGVSQSPRYKVTKRGQDVALRCDPISGHVSLYWYRQALGQGPEFLTYFNYEAQQDKSGLPNDRFSAERPEGSISTLTIQRTEQRDSAMYRCATGTGGFGYTFGSGTRLTVV.

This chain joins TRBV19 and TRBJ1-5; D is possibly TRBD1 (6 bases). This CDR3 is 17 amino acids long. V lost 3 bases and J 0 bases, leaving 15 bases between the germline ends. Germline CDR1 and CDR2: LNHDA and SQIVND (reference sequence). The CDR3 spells CASSIFRTADSNQPQHF. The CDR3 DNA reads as TGTGCCAGTAGTATCTTCCGGACAGCCGATAGCAATCAGCCCCAGCATTTT. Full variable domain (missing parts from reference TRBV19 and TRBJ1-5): DGGITQSPKYLFRKEGQNVTLSCEQNLNHDAMYWYRQDPGQGLRLIYYSQIVNDFQKGDIAEGYSVSREKKESFPLTVTSAQKNPTAFYLCASSIFRTADSNQPQHFGDGTRLSIL.

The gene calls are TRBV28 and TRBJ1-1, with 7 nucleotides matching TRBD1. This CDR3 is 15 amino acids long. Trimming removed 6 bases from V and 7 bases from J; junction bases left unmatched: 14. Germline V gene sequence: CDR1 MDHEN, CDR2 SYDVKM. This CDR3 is CASRADRDRLGEAFF. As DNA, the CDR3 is TGTGCCAGCAGAGCTGACAGGGACCGTTTGGGTGAAGCTTTCTTT. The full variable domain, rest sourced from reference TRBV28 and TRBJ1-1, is DVKVTQSSRYLVKRTGEKVFLECVQDMDHENMFWYRQDPGLGLRLIYFSYDVKMKEKGDIPEGYSVSREKKERFSLILESASTNQTSMYLCASRADRDRLGEAFFGQGTRLTVV.

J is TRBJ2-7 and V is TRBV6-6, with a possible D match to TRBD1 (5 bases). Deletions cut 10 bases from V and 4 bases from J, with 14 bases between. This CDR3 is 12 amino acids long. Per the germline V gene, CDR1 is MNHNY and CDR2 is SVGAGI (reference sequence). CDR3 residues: CANKKTAYEQYF. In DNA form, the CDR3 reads TGTGCCAACAAGAAGACAGCATACGAGCAGTACTTC.

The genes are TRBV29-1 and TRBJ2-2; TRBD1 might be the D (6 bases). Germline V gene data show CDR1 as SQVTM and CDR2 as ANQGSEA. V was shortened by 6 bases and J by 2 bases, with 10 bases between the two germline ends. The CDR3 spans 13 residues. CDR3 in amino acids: CSVARGNTGELFF. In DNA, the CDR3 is TGCAGCGTCGCCAGGGGCAACACCGGGGAGCTGTTTTTT.

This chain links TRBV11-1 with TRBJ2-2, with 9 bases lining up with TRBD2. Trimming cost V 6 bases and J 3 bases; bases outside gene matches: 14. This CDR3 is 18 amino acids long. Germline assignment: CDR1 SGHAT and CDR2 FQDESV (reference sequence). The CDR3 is CASRSGREGLGDTGELFF. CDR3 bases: TGTGCCAGCAGGTCGGGGCGGGAGGGACTTGGGGACACCGGGGAGCTGTTTTTT.

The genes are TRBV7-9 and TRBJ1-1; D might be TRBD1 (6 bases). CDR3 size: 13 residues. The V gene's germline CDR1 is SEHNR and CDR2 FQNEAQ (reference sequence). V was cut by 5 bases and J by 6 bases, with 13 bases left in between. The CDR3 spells CASSRGGRSEAFF. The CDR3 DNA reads TGTGCCAGCAGCCGGGGGGGGCGCTCTGAAGCTTTCTTT.

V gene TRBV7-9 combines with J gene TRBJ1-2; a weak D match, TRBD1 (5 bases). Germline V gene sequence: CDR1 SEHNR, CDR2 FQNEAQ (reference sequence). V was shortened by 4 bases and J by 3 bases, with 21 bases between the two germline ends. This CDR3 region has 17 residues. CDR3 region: CASSSPFGTEGYYGYTF. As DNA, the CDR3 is TGTGCCAGCAGCTCACCTTTCGGGACGGAGGGATACTATGGCTACACCTTC.

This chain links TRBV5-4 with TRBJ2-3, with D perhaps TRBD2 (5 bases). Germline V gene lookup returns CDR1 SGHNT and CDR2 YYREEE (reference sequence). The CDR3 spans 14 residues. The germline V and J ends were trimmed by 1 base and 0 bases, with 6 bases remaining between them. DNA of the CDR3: TGTGCCAGCAGCTTGCGAGGGAGCACAGATACGCAGTATTTT. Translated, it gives CASSLRGSTDTQYF.

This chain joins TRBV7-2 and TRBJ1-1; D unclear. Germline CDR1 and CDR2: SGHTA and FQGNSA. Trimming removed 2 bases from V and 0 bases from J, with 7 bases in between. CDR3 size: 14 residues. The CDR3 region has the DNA TGTGCCAGCAGCTTATCAGGCATGAACACTGAAGCTTTCTTT. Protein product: CASSLSGMNTEAFF. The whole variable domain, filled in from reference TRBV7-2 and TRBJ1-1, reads GAGVSQSPSNKVTEKGKDVELRCDPISGHTALYWYRQSLGQGLEFLIYFQGNSAPDKSGLPSDRFSAERTGGSVSTLTIQRTQQEDSAVYLCASSLSGMNTEAFFGQGTRLTVV.

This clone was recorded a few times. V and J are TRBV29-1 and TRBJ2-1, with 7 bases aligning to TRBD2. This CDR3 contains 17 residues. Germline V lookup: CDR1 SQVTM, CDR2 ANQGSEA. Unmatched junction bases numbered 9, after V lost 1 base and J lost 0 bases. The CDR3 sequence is CSVEGWEGQSSYNEQFF. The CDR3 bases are TGCAGCGTTGAAGGTTGGGAGGGCCAGAGCTCCTACAATGAGCAGTTCTTC.

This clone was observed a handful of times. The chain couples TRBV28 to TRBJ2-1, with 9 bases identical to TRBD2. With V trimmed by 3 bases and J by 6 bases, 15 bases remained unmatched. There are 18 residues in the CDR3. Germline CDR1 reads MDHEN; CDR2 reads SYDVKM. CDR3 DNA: TGTGCCAGCAGTTTCTCGTCGGGGAGGTTAGCGGGAGTCAATGAGCAGTTCTTC. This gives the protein CASSFSSGRLAGVNEQFF.

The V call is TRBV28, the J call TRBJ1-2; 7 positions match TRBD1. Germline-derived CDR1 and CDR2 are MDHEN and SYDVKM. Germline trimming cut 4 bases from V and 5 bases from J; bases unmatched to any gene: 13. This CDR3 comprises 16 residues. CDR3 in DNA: TGTGCCAGCAGTTCAGTGGGACAGTCGGGAATATATGGCTACACCTTC. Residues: CASSSVGQSGIYGYTF.

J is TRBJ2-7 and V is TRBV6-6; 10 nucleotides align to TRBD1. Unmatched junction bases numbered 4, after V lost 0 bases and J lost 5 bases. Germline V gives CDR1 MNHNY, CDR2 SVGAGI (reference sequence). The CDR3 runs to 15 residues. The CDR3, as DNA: TGTGCCAGCAGTTACTCGGGACAGGGGTGGAACGAGCAGTACTTC. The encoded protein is CASSYSGQGWNEQYF.

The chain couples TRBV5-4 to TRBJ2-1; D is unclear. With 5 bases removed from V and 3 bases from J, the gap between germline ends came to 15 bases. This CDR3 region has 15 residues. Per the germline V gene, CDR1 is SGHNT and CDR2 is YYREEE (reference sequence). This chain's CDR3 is CASSLVSGSYNEQFF. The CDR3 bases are TGTGCCAGCAGTCTGGTATCGGGTAGCTACAATGAGCAGTTCTTC.

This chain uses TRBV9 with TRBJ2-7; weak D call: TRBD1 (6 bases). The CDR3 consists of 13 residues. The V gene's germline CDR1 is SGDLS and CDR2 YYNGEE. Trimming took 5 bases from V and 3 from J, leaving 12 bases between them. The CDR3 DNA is TGTGCCAGCAGTTCAACAGGGCACTACGAGCAGTACTTC. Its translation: CASSSTGHYEQYF.